This passage covers 3 T cell receptor beta chains from one sample sequenced in a study of glioma-infiltrating T cells after dendritic cell vaccination. Time point meaning: after dendritic cell vaccination, including at tumor progression/relapse. Libraries were prepared by immunoSEQ multiplex PCR; TCRdb keeps only in-frame clonotypes and omits some of them. The sample holds 72,000 or so clones, about nine tenths seen once. The specimen was blood, collected after dendritic cell vaccination. These receptors were obtained from a human donor with glioblastoma.

The rearrangement uses TRBV7-2 and TRBJ2-1; TRBD2 matches at 7 bases. This CDR3 is 18 amino acids long. The V gene end was trimmed by 0 bases and the J gene end by 5 bases; junction bases not matched to a gene: 13. Germline V CDR1 and CDR2: SGHTA, FQGNSA. CDR3 residues: CASSLAGSFTSVDNEQFF. Written as DNA, the CDR3 is TGTGCCAGCAGCTTAGCCGGGTCTTTCACTAGCGTCGACAATGAGCAGTTCTTC.

The V and J genes are TRBV27 and TRBJ1-2, with 7 bases lining up with TRBD1. Germline CDR1 and CDR2: MNHEY and SMNVEV (reference sequence). The V and J ends lost 2 bases and 1 base, in that order; junction bases with no gene match: 4. The CDR3 has 15 amino acids. The CDR3 protein is CASSLVPGGNYGYTF. CDR3 DNA sequence: TGTGCCAGCAGTTTAGTCCCAGGGGGTAACTATGGCTACACCTTC.

The chain employs TRBV2 and TRBJ2-5, with D possibly being TRBD2 (6 bases). CDR3 length: 15 residues. Germline loops: CDR1 SNHLY, CDR2 FYNNEI. Trimming took 6 bases from V and 0 from J, leaving 14 bases between them. CDR3 region: CASRTIGGHQETQYF. CDR3 nucleotides: TGTGCCAGCAGGACCATTGGAGGGCACCAAGAGACCCAGTACTTC.